The clone carrying this TCR beta chain was seen once. Its antigen is still unknown. The junction had 5 bases not matched to a gene; V was cut back by 0 bases and J by 6 bases. Per germline, CDR1 MNHEY and CDR2 SVGAGI. The CDR3 extends over 16 amino acids. This sample is drawn from a study of blood T cells in healthy people across ages. Findings and caveats of the study: Investigators viewed diversity estimates from one million T cells as underestimates, the study reported. More naive CD4+ cells and higher diversity marked long-lived donors relative to aged donors.

PCR was performed a second time for about 7 to 12 cycles using a sample-barcoded 5' primer and a J-beta primer mix. Tagging of each cDNA molecule was performed by a template-switch adaptor with 12 random nucleotides. From each sample, at least 2.5 million paired-end reads containing CDR3 were obtained. TCRdb re-called the 5' RACE reads through MiXCR, storing one row per CDR3 protein. Among a few hundred thousand distinct CDR3 sequences listed, 45% to 60% were seen once. The chain links TRBV6-5 to TRBJ1-5; 10 nucleotides agree with TRBD1. The sample was blood. This clonotype originated in a man aged 55 to 70 in good health. CDR3 sequence reads: CASSYSGQGSSQPQHF. DNA of the CDR3: TGTGCCAGCAGTTACTCGGGACAGGGGTCGTCTCAGCCCCAGCATTTT.